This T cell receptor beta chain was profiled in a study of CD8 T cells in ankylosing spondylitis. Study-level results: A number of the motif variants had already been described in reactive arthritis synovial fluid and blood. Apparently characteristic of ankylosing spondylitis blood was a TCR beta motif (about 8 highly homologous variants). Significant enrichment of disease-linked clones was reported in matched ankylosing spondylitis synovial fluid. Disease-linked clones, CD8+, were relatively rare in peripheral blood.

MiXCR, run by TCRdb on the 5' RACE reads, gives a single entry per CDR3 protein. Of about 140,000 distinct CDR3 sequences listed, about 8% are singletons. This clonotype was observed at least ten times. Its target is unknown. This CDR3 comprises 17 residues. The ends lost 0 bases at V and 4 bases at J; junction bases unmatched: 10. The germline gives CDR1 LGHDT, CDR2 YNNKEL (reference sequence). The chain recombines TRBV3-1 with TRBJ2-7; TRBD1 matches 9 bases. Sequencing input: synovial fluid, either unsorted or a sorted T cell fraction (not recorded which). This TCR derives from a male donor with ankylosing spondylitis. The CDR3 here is CASSQDHTGTGRYEQYF. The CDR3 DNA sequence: TGTGCCAGCAGCCAAGACCACACCGGGACAGGGAGGTACGAGCAGTACTTC.